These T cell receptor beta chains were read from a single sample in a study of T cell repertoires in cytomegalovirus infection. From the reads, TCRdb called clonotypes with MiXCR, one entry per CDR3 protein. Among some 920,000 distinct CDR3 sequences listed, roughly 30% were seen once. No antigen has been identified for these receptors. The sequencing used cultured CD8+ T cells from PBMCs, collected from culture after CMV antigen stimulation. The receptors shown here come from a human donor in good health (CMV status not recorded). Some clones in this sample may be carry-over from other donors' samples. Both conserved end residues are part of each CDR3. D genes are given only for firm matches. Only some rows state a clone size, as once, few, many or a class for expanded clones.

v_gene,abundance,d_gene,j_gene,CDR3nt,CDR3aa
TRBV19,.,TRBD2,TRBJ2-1,TGTGCCAGTAGCGTGACTAGCGGGGGGGACTCCTACAATGAGCAGTTCTTC,CASSVTSGGDSYNEQFF
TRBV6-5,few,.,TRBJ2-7,TGTGCCAGCAGTTCCACAAGATTCTACGAGCAGTACTTC,CASSSTRFYEQYF
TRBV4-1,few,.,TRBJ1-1,TGCGCCAGCAGCCAAGTGGGGAGGGCGGACACTGAAGCTTTCTTT,CASSQVGRADTEAFF
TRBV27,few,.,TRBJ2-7,TGTGCCAGCCGGGGGCTGGGATACGAGCAGTACTTC,CASRGLGYEQYF
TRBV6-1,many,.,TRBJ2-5,TGTGCCAGCAGTGCGGGGTGGGGGTCTCAAGAGACCCAGTACTTC,CASSAGWGSQETQYF
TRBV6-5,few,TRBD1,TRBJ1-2,TGTGCCAGCAGTTACTCAAGGGACAGACTATATGGCTACACCTTC,CASSYSRDRLYGYTF
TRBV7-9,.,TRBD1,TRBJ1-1,TGTGCCAGCAGCGGGGGAGGACAGGGGGCTTGGGGAAATACTGAAGCTTTCTTT,CASSGGGQGAWGNTEAFF
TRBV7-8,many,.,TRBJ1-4,TGTGCCAGCAGCCCAAGGGGGGAAAAACTGTTTTTT,CASSPRGEKLFF
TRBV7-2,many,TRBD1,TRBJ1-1,TGTGCCAGCAGCGTGGACAGGGGGAACACTGAAGCTTTCTTT,CASSVDRGNTEAFF
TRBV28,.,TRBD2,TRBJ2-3,TGTGCCAGCAGCTTACTAGCGGGCACTCGGGATACGCAGTATTTT,CASSLLAGTRDTQYF
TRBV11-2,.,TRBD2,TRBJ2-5,TGTGTCAGCACCAAAACCGGGGGGGAGGGAGAGACCCAGTACTTC,CVSTKTGGEGETQYF
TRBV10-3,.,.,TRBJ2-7,TGTGCCATCAGTGAAGCAGGCTACGAGCAGTACTTC,CAISEAGYEQYF
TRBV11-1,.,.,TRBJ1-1,TGTGCCAGCAGCTTAGGTGGGACGGGGAGGTTGGCTGAAGCTTTCTTT,CASSLGGTGRLAEAFF
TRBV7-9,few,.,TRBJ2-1,TGTGCCAGCAGCTTCCCCGTCGCCAATGAGCAGTTCTTC,CASSFPVANEQFF
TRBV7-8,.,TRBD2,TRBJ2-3,TGTGCCAGCAGCTTAGCGGGACTAGCCCTAACAGATACGCAGTATTTT,CASSLAGLALTDTQYF
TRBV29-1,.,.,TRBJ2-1,TGCAGCGTTGAAGCTAGCGTGTATGAGCAGTTCTTC,CSVEASVYEQFF
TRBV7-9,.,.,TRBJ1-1,TGTGCCAGCAGCTTAGTGAATAGGGTCCCTGAAGCTTTCTTT,CASSLVNRVPEAFF
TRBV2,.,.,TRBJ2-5,TGTGCCAGCAGTGAAGGTTGGGGGAACAAACAAGAGACCCAGTACTTC,CASSEGWGNKQETQYF
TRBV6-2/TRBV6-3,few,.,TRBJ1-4,TGTGCCAGCAGGCTTTGGGGGGGTGAAAAACTGTTTTTT,CASRLWGGEKLFF
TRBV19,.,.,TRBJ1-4,TGTGCCAGTAGTATGGAGAAGGACCGTTCCTGGGATGAAAAACTGTTTTTT,CASSMEKDRSWDEKLFF
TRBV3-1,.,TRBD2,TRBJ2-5,TGTGCCAGCAGCCAAGCGGCTAGCGGGCTAAAGGAGACCCAGTACTTC,CASSQAASGLKETQYF
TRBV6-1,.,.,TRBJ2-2,TGTGCCAGCAGTGAACTGCCCGGAGCCGGGGAGCTGTTTTTT,CASSELPGAGELFF
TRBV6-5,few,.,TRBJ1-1,TGTGCCAGCAGCTACTCGCCGTCGCTCGGAGGGAGGCAGGGAATCGGGACTGAAGCTTTCTTT,CASSYSPSLGGRQGIGTEAFF
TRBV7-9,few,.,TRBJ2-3,TGTGCCAGCAGCCCCTATGGGGGAGCCACAGATACGCAGTATTTT,CASSPYGGATDTQYF
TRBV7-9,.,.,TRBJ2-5,TGTGCCAGCAGCTTCGGACTGGAGATTTTAGAGACCCAGTACTTC,CASSFGLEILETQYF
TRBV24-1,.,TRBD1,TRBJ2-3,TGTGCCGCCCGGGACAGTCGGACGGATACGCAGTATTTT,CAARDSRTDTQYF
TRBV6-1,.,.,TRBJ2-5,TGTGCCAGCAGTGAAGTGTCGGGCTTCGATTGGGAGACCCAGTACTTC,CASSEVSGFDWETQYF
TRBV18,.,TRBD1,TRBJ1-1,TGTGCCAGCTCCGGACAGGACGGTGAAGCTTTCTTT,CASSGQDGEAFF
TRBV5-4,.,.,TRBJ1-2,TGTGCCAGCAGCTTGGAAGGCCCTATCATCTATGGCTACACCTTC,CASSLEGPIIYGYTF
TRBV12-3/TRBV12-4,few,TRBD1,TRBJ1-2,TGTGCCAGCAGTTTAGCGCCGGACAGGGGTGGCTATGGCTACACCTTC,CASSLAPDRGGYGYTF
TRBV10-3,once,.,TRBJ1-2,TGTGCCATCCTGGACAGCGATGGCTACACCTTC,CAILDSDGYTF
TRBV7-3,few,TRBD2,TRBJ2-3,TGTGCCAGCAGCTTACGGAAGGGACTAGCGGATTTTGACACAGATACGCAGTATTTT,CASSLRKGLADFDTDTQYF
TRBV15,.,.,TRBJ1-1,TGTGCCACCAGCAGAGCGCTTAACACTGAAGCTTTCTTT,CATSRALNTEAFF
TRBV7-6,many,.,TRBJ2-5,TGTGCCAGCAGTCCCGTGCTGGGTTACCAAGAGACCCAGTACTTC,CASSPVLGYQETQYF
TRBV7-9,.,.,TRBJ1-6,TGTGCCAGCAGCTTGAGTGACAGCGGAAATTCACCCCTCCACTTT,CASSLSDSGNSPLHF
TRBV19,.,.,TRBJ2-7,TGTGCCAGTAGTATAGATCCCCGGAAGGGCCGACTTCTCGAGCAGTACTTC,CASSIDPRKGRLLEQYF
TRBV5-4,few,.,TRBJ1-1,TGTGCCAGCAGCTGGGGAATGGGCACTGAAGCTTTCTTT,CASSWGMGTEAFF
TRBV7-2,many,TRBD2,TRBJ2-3,TGTGCCAGCAGCAGAGAAGGACTAGCGGGGGGGGATACGCAGTATTTT,CASSREGLAGGDTQYF
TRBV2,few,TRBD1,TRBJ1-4,TGTGCCAGCATTGGGACAGTCGCCCTCGAAAAACTGTTTTTT,CASIGTVALEKLFF
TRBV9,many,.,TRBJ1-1,TGTGCCAGCAGCGTAGTGGGCAGTTTGAACACTGAAGCTTTCTTT,CASSVVGSLNTEAFF
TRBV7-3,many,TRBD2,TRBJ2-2,TGTGCCAGCAGCTCGCCTCGACTAGCGGGGGGGTCCGGGGAGCTGTTTTTT,CASSSPRLAGGSGELFF
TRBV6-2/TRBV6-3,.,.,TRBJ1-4,TGTGCCAGCAGTTACTCGGATACAACTAATGAAAAACTGTTTTTT,CASSYSDTTNEKLFF
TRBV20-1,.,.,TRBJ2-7,TGCAGTGCTAGCTCGAGGGCGGGGGCCTCCTACGAGCAGTACTTC,CSASSRAGASYEQYF
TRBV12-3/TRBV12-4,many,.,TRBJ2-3,TGTGCCAGCAGTTTCTTGGATACGCAGTATTTT,CASSFLDTQYF
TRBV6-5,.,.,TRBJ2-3,TGTACCAGCAGTTACTCGAGTCAGCCAGATACGCAGTATTTT,CTSSYSSQPDTQYF
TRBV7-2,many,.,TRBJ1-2,TGTGCCAGCAGCTTAAACGGACGGGTGGGCGAGTCTAACTATGGCTACACCTTC,CASSLNGRVGESNYGYTF
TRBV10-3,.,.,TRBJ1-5,TGTGCCATCAGTGAGGCGGTTGGGGGGGGGAGCAATCAGCCCCAGCATTTT,CAISEAVGGGSNQPQHF
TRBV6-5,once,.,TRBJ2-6,TGTGCCAGCAGTAACCGGGGAGGTCTGGACTCCCACTCTGGGGCCAACGTCCTGACTTTC,CASSNRGGLDSHSGANVLTF
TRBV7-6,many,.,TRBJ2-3,TGTGCCAGCAGCGGAACCACAGATACGCAGTATTTT,CASSGTTDTQYF
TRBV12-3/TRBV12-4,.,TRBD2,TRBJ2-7,TGTGCCAGCAGTGCGGGGAGCGGGGCTTTCGAGCAGTACTTC,CASSAGSGAFEQYF
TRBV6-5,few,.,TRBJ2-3,TGTGCCAGCAGCCCGGACGGAATTAGCACAGATACGCAGTATTTT,CASSPDGISTDTQYF
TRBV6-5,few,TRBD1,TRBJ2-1,TGTGCCAGCAGTTCTGGGACAGGCGGACCCTACAATGAGCAGTTCTTC,CASSSGTGGPYNEQFF
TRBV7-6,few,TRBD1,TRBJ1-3,TGTGCCAGCAGCCCGGGGACAGGGGAGAGCGACACCATATATTTT,CASSPGTGESDTIYF
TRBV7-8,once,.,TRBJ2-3,TGTGCCAGCAGCTTACCAGCGACTAGCACAGATACGCAGTATTTT,CASSLPATSTDTQYF